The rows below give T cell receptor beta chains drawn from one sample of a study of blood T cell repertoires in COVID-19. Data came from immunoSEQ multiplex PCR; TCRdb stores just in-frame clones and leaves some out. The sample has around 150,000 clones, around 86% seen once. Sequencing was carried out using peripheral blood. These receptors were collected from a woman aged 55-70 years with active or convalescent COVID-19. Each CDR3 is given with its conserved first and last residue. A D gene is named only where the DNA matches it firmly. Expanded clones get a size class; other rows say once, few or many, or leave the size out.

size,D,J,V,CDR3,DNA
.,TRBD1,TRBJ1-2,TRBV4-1,CASSQLAGGAEGYTF,TGCGCCAGCAGCCAACTAGCAGGGGGCGCGGAAGGCTACACCTTC
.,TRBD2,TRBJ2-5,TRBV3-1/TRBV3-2,CASSRTPTSPGETQYF,TGTGCCAGCAGCCGAACCCCGACTAGCCCGGGGGAGACCCAGTACTTC
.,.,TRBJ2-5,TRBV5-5,CASSLASEIQETQYF,TGTGCCAGCAGCTTGGCTAGCGAGATCCAAGAGACCCAGTACTTC
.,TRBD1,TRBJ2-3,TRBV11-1,CASSLTGPKDTQYF,TGTGCCAGCAGCCTGACAGGGCCGAAAGATACGCAGTATTTT
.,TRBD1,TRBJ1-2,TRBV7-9,CVSSLGDRGYTSGYTF,TGTGTCAGCAGCTTAGGGGACAGGGGTTACACTAGTGGCTACACCTTC
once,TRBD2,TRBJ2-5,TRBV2,CASIQGGLGSETQYF,TGTGCCAGCATCCAAGGGGGACTAGGCTCTGAGACCCAGTACTTC
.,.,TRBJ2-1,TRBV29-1,CSVASREGNEQFF,TGCAGCGTTGCGAGCAGGGAAGGCAATGAGCAGTTCTTC
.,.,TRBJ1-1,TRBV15,CATSRGNGNTEAFF,TGTGCCACCAGCAGAGGTAACGGGAACACTGAAGCTTTCTTT
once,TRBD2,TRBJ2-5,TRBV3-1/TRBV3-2,CASRVSGGAGETQYF,TGTGCCAGCAGAGTTAGCGGGGGGGCCGGAGAGACCCAGTACTTC
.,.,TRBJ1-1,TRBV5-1,CASSLGGLSNTEAFF,TGCGCCAGCAGCTTGGGGGGACTGTCGAACACTGAAGCTTTCTTT
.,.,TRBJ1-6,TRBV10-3,CATSTEPFNSPLHF,TGTGCCACGTCGACAGAACCGTTTAATTCACCCCTCCACTTT
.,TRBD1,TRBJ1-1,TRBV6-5,CASIKTGGNTEAFF,TGTGCCAGCATTAAGACAGGGGGTAACACTGAAGCTTTCTTT
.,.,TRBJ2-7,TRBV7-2,CASSLAQGIHEQYF,TGTGCCAGCAGCTTAGCCCAGGGGATCCACGAGCAGTACTTC
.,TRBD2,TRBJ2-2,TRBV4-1,CASSQVPGAGGPMSGELFF,TGCGCCAGCAGCCAAGTACCTGGAGCGGGAGGGCCTATGTCCGGGGAGCTGTTTTTT
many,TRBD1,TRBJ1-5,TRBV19,CASSGGTGYSNQPQHF,TGTGCCAGTAGTGGGGGGACAGGATATAGCAATCAGCCCCAGCATTTT
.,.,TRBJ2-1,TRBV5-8,CASSLMGRGQFF,TGTGCCAGCAGCTTGATGGGAAGGGGGCAGTTCTTC
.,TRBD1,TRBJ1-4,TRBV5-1,CASSSTSQGGEKLFF,TGCGCCAGCAGCTCTACCTCCCAGGGGGGTGAAAAACTGTTTTTT
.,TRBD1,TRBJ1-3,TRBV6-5,CASRTWTGGGNTIYF,TGTGCCAGCAGGACTTGGACAGGAGGCGGAAACACCATATATTTT
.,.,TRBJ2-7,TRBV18,CASSPPMGHYEQYF,TGTGCCAGCTCACCACCGATGGGCCACTACGAGCAGTACTTC
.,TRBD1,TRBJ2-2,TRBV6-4,CASSELTGVGELFF,TGTGCCAGCAGCGAACTGACAGGGGTCGGGGAGCTGTTTTTT
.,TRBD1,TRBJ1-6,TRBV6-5,CASSYRDRGNSPLHF,TGTGCCAGCAGTTACAGGGACAGGGGGAATTCACCCCTCCACTTT
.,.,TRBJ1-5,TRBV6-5,CASGGTVGNQPQHF,TGTGCCAGCGGAGGGACGGTGGGAAATCAGCCCCAGCATTTT
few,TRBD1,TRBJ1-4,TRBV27,CASSTGTGRIEKLFF,TGTGCCAGCAGTACGGGGACAGGGCGCATTGAAAAACTGTTTTTT
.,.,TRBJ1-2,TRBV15,CATSRGRGYGYTF,TGTGCCACCAGCAGAGGTAGAGGCTATGGCTACACCTTC
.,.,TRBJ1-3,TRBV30,CAWSIGGGAGNTIYF,TGTGCCTGGTCCATCGGCGGCGGGGCGGGAAACACCATATATTTT
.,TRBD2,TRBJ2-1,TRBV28,CASTTGGTSGYNEQFF,TGTGCCAGCACCACAGGGGGGACTAGCGGCTACAATGAGCAGTTCTTC
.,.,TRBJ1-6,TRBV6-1,CASSENPPGLHSPLHF,TGTGCCAGCAGTGAAAACCCCCCGGGGTTGCATTCACCCCTCCACTTT
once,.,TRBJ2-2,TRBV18,CASSPSVWRGNTGELFF,TGTGCCAGCTCACCATCTGTCTGGAGGGGGAACACCGGGGAGCTGTTTTTT
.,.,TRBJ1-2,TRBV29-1,CSVGWGPYGYTF,TGCAGCGTGGGTTGGGGGCCGTATGGCTACACCTTC
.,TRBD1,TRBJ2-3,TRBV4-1,CASSLGDRGLADTQYF,TGCGCCAGCAGCCTGGGAGACAGGGGGCTAGCAGATACGCAGTATTTT
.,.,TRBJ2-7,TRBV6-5,CASTNGYEQYF,TGTGCCAGCACTAACGGGTACGAGCAGTACTTC
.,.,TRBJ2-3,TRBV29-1,CSARSPGGTDTQYF,TGCAGCGCACGGTCACCCGGTGGCACAGATACGCAGTATTTT
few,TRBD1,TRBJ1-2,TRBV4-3,CASSQTPAGPEQGANGYTF,TGCGCCAGCAGCCAAACCCCAGCGGGGCCTGAACAGGGGGCCAATGGCTACACCTTC
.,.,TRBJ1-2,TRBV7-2,CASSPTGLSNYGYTF,TGTGCCAGCAGCCCCACGGGGTTGAGTAACTATGGCTACACCTTC
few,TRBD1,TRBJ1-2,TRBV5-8,CASSRFGQGNLYGYTF,TGTGCCAGCAGCCGTTTCGGACAGGGAAACCTCTATGGCTACACCTTC
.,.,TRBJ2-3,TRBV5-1,CASSLARTGTDTQYF,TGCGCCAGCAGTCTCGCCCGGACAGGCACAGATACGCAGTATTTT
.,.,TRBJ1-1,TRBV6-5,CASSFGNTEAFF,TGTGCCAGCAGTTTCGGGAACACTGAAGCTTTCTTT
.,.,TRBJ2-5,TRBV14,CASSQVGQTQYF,TGTGCCAGCAGCCAAGTGGGGCAGACCCAGTACTTC
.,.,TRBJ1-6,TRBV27,CASKRQARSSYNSPLHF,TGTGCCAGCAAAAGACAGGCCCGGAGCTCCTATAATTCACCCCTCCACTTT
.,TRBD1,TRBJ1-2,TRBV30,CAWSVQTGGSRGYTF,TGTGCCTGGAGTGTACAGACAGGGGGCTCTCGTGGCTACACCTTC
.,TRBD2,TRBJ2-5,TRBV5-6,CASSSSGGRGTQYF,TGTGCCAGCAGCTCTAGCGGGGGTAGGGGGACCCAGTACTTC